What follows are 29 T cell receptor beta chains derived from one specimen sequenced in a study of cytotoxic CD8 clonotypes in ibrutinib-treated CLL (dated by TCRdb to the early 2020s). The intended sense of this specimen's time point label: approximately 25 months on ibrutinib. Receptors were amplified or captured by the immunoSEQ multiplex PCR assay. This immuneACCESS table, as held by TCRdb, lists in-frame sequences with V and J called but not all clones. Of the missing ones, under half trace to an unresolved V gene in checked studies; the others have no known cause. The sample profile shows approximately 100,000 clones; 77% of them were found once. 20% to 25% of the sample is held by the ten biggest clonotypes. The starting material was PBMCs, obtained after 24 months of ibrutinib treatment. The receptors come from a human donor with chronic lymphocytic leukemia.

The J gene is TRBJ2-6, the V gene TRBV6-4; D is possibly TRBD1 or TRBD2 (5 bases each). Per germline, CDR1 MRHNA and CDR2 SNTAGT. The CDR3 is 16 residues long. Trimming left V 3 bases short and J 0 bases short, with 9 bases between. The CDR3 here is CASSERGDSGANVLTF. The CDR3 region has the DNA TGTGCCAGCAGTGAGAGGGGAGACTCTGGGGCCAACGTCCTGACTTTC.

The rearrangement joins TRBV25-1 to TRBJ2-3, with 8 bases identical to TRBD1. Germline CDR1 and CDR2: MGHDK and SYGVNS. The CDR3 has 15 amino acids. Trimming cost V 6 bases and J 1 base; bases outside gene matches: 6. The CDR3, as DNA: TGTGCCAGCAGCCCACAGGGGGTACGCACAGATACGCAGTATTTT. Amino acids: CASSPQGVRTDTQYF.

This clone was seen more than once but under ten times. V and J are TRBV7-9 and TRBJ1-1; D gene ambiguous. Germline-derived CDR1 and CDR2 are SEHNR and FQNEAQ (reference sequence). The CDR3 runs 14 residues. V was clipped by 1 base and J by 1 base, with 7 bases between them. CDR3 amino acids: CASSLDLANTEAFF. In DNA form, the CDR3 reads TGTGCCAGCAGCTTAGATTTAGCGAACACTGAAGCTTTCTTT.

V and J are TRBV14 and TRBJ1-1, with D possibly being TRBD1 (6 bases). The ends were cut back, 4 bases at V and 0 bases at J, with 9 bases in the middle. This CDR3 is built from 14 residues. The germline V gene has CDR1 SGHDN and CDR2 FVKESK. The CDR3 DNA follows: TGTGCCAGCAGCCCCCGACAGGTGAACACTGAAGCTTTCTTT. This sequence encodes CASSPRQVNTEAFF. Full variable domain (rest looked up from reference TRBV14 and TRBJ1-1): EAGVTQFPSHSVIEKGQTVTLRCDPISGHDNLYWYRRVMGKEIKFLLHFVKESKQDESGMPNNRFLAERTGGTYSTLKVQPAELEDSGVYFCASSPRQVNTEAFFGQGTRLTVV.

The V call is TRBV6-6, the J call TRBJ1-2; D possibly corresponds to TRBD1 (6 bases). Germline V gene lookup returns CDR1 MNHNY and CDR2 SVGAGI (reference sequence). The CDR3 length is 15 residues. The V gene lost 0 bases and the J gene lost 0 bases, with 8 bases spanning the gap. In DNA, the CDR3 is TGTGCCAGCAGTTACTCGGGACACCCTAACTATGGCTACACCTTC. It specifies CASSYSGHPNYGYTF.

J is TRBJ2-3 and V is TRBV11-2; TRBD1 matches 7 bases. This CDR3 spans 18 amino acids. The junction had 14 bases not matched to a gene; V was cut back by 5 bases and J by 0 bases. Per the germline V gene, CDR1 is SGHAT and CDR2 is FQNNGV. The CDR3 bases are TGTGCCAGCAGCCAACACGTCGACAGGGCTTATAGCACAGATACGCAGTATTTT. It codes for CASSQHVDRAYSTDTQYF.

Regarding this clone: Other nucleotide sequences from this sample produce the same CDR3. The rearrangement links TRBV9 to TRBJ2-5; TRBD2 matches at 7 bases. V shed 3 bases, J shed 5 bases, and the junction held 7 bases outside the gene matches. From germline, CDR1 is SGDLS and CDR2 YYNGEE. The CDR3 runs to 14 residues. CDR3 in DNA: TGTGCCAGCAGCGCCCGGGCCGGGGGGGAGACCCAGTACTTC. Protein: CASSARAGGETQYF.

This chain joins TRBV18 and TRBJ2-1; no reliable D call. CDR3 length equals 14 residues. Germline CDR1 KGHSH, CDR2 LQKENI. Trimming cost V 1 base and J 6 bases, with 10 bases left between them. The DNA for the CDR3 is TGTGCCAGCTCACCACTGCATCCGCCCAATGAGCAGTTCTTC. It encodes CASSPLHPPNEQFF. Supplemented by reference TRBV18 and TRBJ2-1, the full variable domain reads NAGVMQNPRHLVRRRGQEARLRCSPMKGHSHVYWYRQLPEEGLKFMVYLQKENIIDESGMPKERFSAEFPKEGPSILRIQQVVRGDSAAYFCASSPLHPPNEQFFGPGTRLTVL.

The V gene is TRBV6-5, the J gene TRBJ2-7; a weak D match, TRBD1 (6 bases). The CDR3 spans 13 residues. V gave up 5 bases and J gave up 5 bases, with 13 bases separating them. Germline V gene lookup returns CDR1 MNHEY and CDR2 SVGAGI. CDR3 sequence reads: CASSRQQGDEQYF. The DNA of the CDR3 is TGTGCCAGCAGTAGACAACAGGGAGACGAGCAGTACTTC.

J is TRBJ2-7 and V is TRBV6-6; TRBD2 agrees at 9 bases. Per germline, CDR1 MNHNY and CDR2 SVGAGI (reference sequence). The CDR3 is made up of 14 amino acids. V dropped 11 bases and J dropped 5; count of bases not matched to a gene: 13. In DNA, the CDR3 is TGTGCCTCAATCCCAGCGGGAGGAGTAAACGAGCAGTACTTC. Translating gives CASIPAGGVNEQYF.

This clone occurred many times. The genes are TRBV18 and TRBJ1-1; D might be TRBD1 (5 bases). CDR1 is KGHSH, CDR2 LQKENI, per germline. Trimming stripped 3 bases from V and 7 bases from J, with 9 bases between. The CDR3 is 12 amino acids. The CDR3 is CASSPIQGEAFF. CDR3 bases: TGTGCCAGCTCACCCATCCAGGGTGAAGCTTTCTTT.

V is TRBV28 and J is TRBJ1-4, with a tentative D call TRBD1 (6 bases). CDR3 length: 15 amino acids. Germline-derived CDR1 and CDR2 are MDHEN and SYDVKM. V shed 5 bases and J shed 0 bases, with 10 bases lying between them. The CDR3 protein is CASSGGTSTNEKLFF. The CDR3 bases are TGTGCCAGCAGTGGGGGGACATCAACTAATGAAAAACTGTTTTTT.

The V and J genes are TRBV27 and TRBJ2-3; D is possibly TRBD2 (5 bases). Germline V gene data show CDR1 as MNHEY and CDR2 as SMNVEV (reference sequence). The V end was cut by 5 bases, the J end by 8 bases, with 8 bases between. CDR3 length: 11 amino acids. The DNA for the CDR3 is TGTGCCAGCAGTGCGGGCGTTACGCAGTATTTT. It specifies CASSAGVTQYF.

The CDR3 region is CASSLGRNNYGYTF. CDR3 DNA: TGTGCCAGCAGCTTGGGGCGGAATAACTATGGCTACACCTTC. The chain is built from TRBV5-6 and TRBJ1-2; no reliable D call. This CDR3 is built from 14 residues. Germline V gives CDR1 SGHDT, CDR2 YYEEEE. Trimming left V 0 bases short and J 1 base short, with 7 bases between.

The genes are TRBV7-9 and TRBJ1-2; D call uncertain. Looked up from germline, CDR1 is SEHNR and CDR2 is FQNEAQ (reference sequence). The CDR3 length is 15 residues. Trimming pared 1 base from V and 8 bases from J, leaving 17 bases between. For the CDR3, the DNA is TGTGCCAGCAGCTTAGAGGTCCAACGGCAAGCCGGCTACACCTTC. Encoded protein: CASSLEVQRQAGYTF.

The chain employs TRBV29-1 and TRBJ2-2, with 7 nucleotides matching TRBD1. V lost 7 bases and J lost 0; bases outside the gene matches: 5. This CDR3 is 14 amino acids long. Per germline, CDR1 SQVTM and CDR2 ANQGSEA. The DNA of the CDR3 is TGCAGCGCTGGGACAGCAACGAACACCGGGGAGCTGTTTTTT. Protein sequence: CSAGTATNTGELFF.

This chain uses TRBV5-5 with TRBJ1-5, with D maybe TRBD1 (5 bases). V was trimmed by 0 bases and J by 4 bases, leaving 8 bases between them. The CDR3 consists of 14 residues. The germline V gene has CDR1 SGHKS and CDR2 YYEKEE (reference sequence). The CDR3 is CASSLAAGNQPQHF. The DNA for the CDR3 is TGTGCCAGCAGCTTGGCGGCAGGGAATCAGCCCCAGCATTTT.

V and J are TRBV5-8 and TRBJ2-7; D remains unclear. The CDR3 has 12 amino acids. Trimming cost V 4 bases and J 6 bases, with 11 bases left between them. CDR1 SGHTS and CDR2 YDEGEE come from the germline V gene. CDR3 sequence: CASSTRSGEQYF. For the CDR3, the DNA is TGTGCCAGCAGCACCAGGTCAGGCGAGCAGTACTTC.

J is TRBJ1-4 and V is TRBV27, with D possibly being TRBD1 (6 bases). The V and J ends lost 7 bases and 0 bases respectively, with 18 bases between them. The V gene's germline CDR1 is MNHEY and CDR2 SMNVEV (reference sequence). The CDR3 length is 17 residues. CDR3 coding DNA: TGTGCCAGCATGGGGGCCTCAGGGCGCCCAACTAATGAAAAACTGTTTTTT. Its translation is CASMGASGRPTNEKLFF.

The rearrangement links TRBV14 to TRBJ1-1; D unclear. The CDR3 has 14 amino acids. Germline values: CDR1 SGHDN, CDR2 FVKESK. Trimming shortened V by 4 bases and J by 1 base, and 10 bases separated the two germline ends. CDR3 bases: TGTGCCAGCAGCCCGGACCGAGAGAACACTGAAGCTTTCTTT. Its translation: CASSPDRENTEAFF.

The chain employs TRBV18 and TRBJ2-5; 12 bases are a match to TRBD1. The ends lost 0 bases at V and 2 bases at J; junction bases unmatched: 7. This CDR3 has 18 amino acids. From germline, CDR1 is KGHSH and CDR2 LQKENI. As DNA, the CDR3 is TGTGCCAGCTCACCACCGATTAGGGACAGGGGGCGACAAGAGACCCAGTACTTC. Protein sequence: CASSPPIRDRGRQETQYF.

This chain's CDR3 is CASSPDTTSYEQYF. The CDR3 DNA reads as TGTGCCAGCTCACCCGACACGACCTCTTACGAGCAGTACTTC. This chain joins TRBV18 and TRBJ2-7; no definite D call. CDR1 is KGHSH and CDR2 is LQKENI in the germline V gene. The germline V and J ends were trimmed by 3 bases and 4 bases, with 13 bases remaining between them. This CDR3 has 14 amino acids.

This clone has just a few counts. The chain has TRBV5-1 and TRBJ2-4; TRBD2 might be the D (5 bases). Germline V CDR1 and CDR2: SGHRS, YFSETQ. This CDR3 has 16 amino acids. Trimming pared 1 base from V and 0 bases from J, leaving 11 bases between. CDR3: CASSLNEGTAKNIQYF. CDR3 coding DNA: TGCGCCAGCAGCTTGAACGAGGGTACAGCCAAAAACATTCAGTACTTC.

V gene TRBV27 combines with J gene TRBJ2-1, with 13 positions matching TRBD2. The V gene's germline CDR1 is MNHEY and CDR2 SMNVEV (reference sequence). The CDR3 spans 18 residues. J gave up 9 bases and V 3 bases, and 14 bases lay outside the gene matches. The CDR3 DNA reads as TGTGCCAGCAGTTTTACAGAAACCGGGACTAGCGGGAACGGTGAGCAGTTCTTC. It encodes CASSFTETGTSGNGEQFF.

In its sample, this clone was seen a few times. J is TRBJ2-5 and V is TRBV29-1; D remains ambiguous. V shed 3 bases and J shed 5 bases, with 10 bases lying between them. Germline V lookup: CDR1 SQVTM, CDR2 ANQGSEA. The CDR3 runs to 12 residues. In DNA form, the CDR3 reads TGCAGCGTTGAGGAGAGGTCGGAGACCCAGTACTTC. Encoded protein: CSVEERSETQYF.

The chain uses TRBV5-1 and TRBJ2-3, with D perhaps matching TRBD1 (6 bases). The germline CDR1 and CDR2 sequences are SGHRS and YFSETQ. V lost 3 bases to trimming and J lost 1 base, with 9 bases between them. CDR3 length: 14 residues. The CDR3 region is CASSYRTGTDTQYF. The CDR3 bases are TGCGCCAGCAGCTACCGGACAGGCACAGATACGCAGTATTTT.

This chain's CDR3 is CASSPPLRTDTQYF. CDR3 DNA sequence: TGTGCCAGCTCACCCCCTTTACGTACAGATACGCAGTATTTT. The rearrangement links TRBV18 to TRBJ2-3; no reliable D call. Germline CDR1 KGHSH, CDR2 LQKENI. The V end lost 3 bases, the J end lost 3 bases, and 10 bases lay between the germline ends. CDR3 length equals 14 residues.

The chain is built from TRBV7-9 and TRBJ2-5; weak D call: TRBD2 (7 bases). The V end lost 5 bases, the J end lost 1 base, and 14 bases lay between the germline ends. The CDR3 loop spans 15 amino acids. Germline-derived CDR1 and CDR2 are SEHNR and FQNEAQ (reference sequence). CDR3 DNA: TGTGCCAGCAGCCAAGGGGCGGGGGCCCAAGAGACCCAGTACTTC. Residues: CASSQGAGAQETQYF.

This chain uses TRBV27 with TRBJ1-1; 7 bases are shared with TRBD1. This CDR3 is built from 17 residues. After removal of 6 bases from V and 0 bases from J, the junction contained 13 bases not matched to a gene. The V gene's germline CDR1 is MNHEY and CDR2 SMNVEV (reference sequence). This chain's CDR3 is CASRQTHRGSMNTEAFF. CDR3 in DNA: TGTGCCAGCAGGCAAACCCACAGGGGCTCCATGAACACTGAAGCTTTCTTT.